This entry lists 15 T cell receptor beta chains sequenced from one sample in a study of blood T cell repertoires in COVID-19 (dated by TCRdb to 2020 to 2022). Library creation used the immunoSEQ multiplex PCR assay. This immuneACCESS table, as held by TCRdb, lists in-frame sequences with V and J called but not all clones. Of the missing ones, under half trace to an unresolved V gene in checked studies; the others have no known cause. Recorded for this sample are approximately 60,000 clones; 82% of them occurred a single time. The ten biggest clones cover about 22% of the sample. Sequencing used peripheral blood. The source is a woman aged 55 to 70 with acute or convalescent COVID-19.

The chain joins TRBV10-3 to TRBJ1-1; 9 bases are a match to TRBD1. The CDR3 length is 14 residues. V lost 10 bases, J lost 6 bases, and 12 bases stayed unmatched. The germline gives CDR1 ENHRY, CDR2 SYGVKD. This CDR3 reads CATLTGGENAEAFF. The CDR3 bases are TGTGCCACGCTAACAGGGGGCGAAAACGCTGAAGCTTTCTTT.

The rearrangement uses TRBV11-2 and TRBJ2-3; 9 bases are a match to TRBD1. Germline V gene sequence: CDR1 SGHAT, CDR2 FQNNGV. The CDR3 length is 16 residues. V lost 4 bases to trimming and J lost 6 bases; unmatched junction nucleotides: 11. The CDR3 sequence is CASSWGDRVVADTQYF. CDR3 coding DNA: TGTGCCAGCAGCTGGGGGGACAGGGTGGTGGCGGATACGCAGTATTTT.

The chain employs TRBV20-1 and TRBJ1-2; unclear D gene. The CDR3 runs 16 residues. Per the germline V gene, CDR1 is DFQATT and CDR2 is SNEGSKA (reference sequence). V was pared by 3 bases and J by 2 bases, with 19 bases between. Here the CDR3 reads CSASLMTTASNYGYTF. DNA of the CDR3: TGCAGTGCTAGTCTTATGACTACCGCCTCGAACTATGGCTACACCTTC.

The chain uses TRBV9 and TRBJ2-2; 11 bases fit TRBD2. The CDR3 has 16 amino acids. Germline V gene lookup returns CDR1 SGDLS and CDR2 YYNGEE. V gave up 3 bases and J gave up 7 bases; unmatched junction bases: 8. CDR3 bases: TGTGCCAGCAGCGCGACTAGCGGGACCTGGGGCGGGGAGCTGTTTTTT. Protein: CASSATSGTWGGELFF.

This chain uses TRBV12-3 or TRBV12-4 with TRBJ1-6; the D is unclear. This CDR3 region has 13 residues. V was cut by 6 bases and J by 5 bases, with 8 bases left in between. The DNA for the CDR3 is TGTGCCAGCAGACAAAATGATAATTCACCCCTCCACTTT. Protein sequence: CASRQNDNSPLHF.

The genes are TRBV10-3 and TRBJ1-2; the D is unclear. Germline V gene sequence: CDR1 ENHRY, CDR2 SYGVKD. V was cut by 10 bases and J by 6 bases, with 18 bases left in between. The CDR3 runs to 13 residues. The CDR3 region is CATSPGEKDGYTF. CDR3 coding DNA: TGTGCCACTTCACCGGGAGAGAAGGATGGCTACACCTTC.

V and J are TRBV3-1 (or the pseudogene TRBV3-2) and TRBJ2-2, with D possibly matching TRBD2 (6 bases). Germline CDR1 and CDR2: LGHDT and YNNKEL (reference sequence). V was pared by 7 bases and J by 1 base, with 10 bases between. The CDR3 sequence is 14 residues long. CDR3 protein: CASTPRGNTGELFF. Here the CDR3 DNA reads TGTGCCAGCACCCCGCGGGGGAACACCGGGGAGCTGTTTTTT.

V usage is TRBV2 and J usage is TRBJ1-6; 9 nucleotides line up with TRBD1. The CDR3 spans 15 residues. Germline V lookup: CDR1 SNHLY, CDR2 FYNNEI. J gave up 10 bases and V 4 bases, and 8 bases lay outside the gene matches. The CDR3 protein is CASSADRGSRSPLHF. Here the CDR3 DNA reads TGTGCCAGCAGTGCCGACAGGGGGTCCAGGTCACCCCTCCACTTT. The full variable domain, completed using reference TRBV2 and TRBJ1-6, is EPEVTQTPSHQVTQMGQEVILRCVPISNHLYFYWYRQILGQKVEFLVSFYNNEISEKSEIFDDQFSVERPDGSNFTLKIRSTKLEDSAMYFCASSADRGSRSPLHFGNGTRLTVT.

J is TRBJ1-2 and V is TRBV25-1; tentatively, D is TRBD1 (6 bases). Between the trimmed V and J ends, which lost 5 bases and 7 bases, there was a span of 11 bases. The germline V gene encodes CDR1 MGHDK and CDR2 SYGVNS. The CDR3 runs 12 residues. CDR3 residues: CASSPGVGGYTF. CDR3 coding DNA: TGTGCCAGCAGTCCAGGGGTAGGTGGCTACACCTTC.

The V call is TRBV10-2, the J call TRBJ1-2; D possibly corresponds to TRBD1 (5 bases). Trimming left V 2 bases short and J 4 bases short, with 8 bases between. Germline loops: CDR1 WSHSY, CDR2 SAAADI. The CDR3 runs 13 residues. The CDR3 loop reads CASSEGGSYGYTF. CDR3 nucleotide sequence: TGCGCCAGCAGTGAGGGGGGGTCCTATGGCTACACCTTC.

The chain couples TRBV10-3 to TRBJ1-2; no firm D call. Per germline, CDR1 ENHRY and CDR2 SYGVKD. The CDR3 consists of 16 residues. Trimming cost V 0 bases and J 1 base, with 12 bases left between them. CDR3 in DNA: TGTGCCATCAGTGAGTCGATTGCAGACTTTAACTATGGCTACACCTTC. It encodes CAISESIADFNYGYTF.

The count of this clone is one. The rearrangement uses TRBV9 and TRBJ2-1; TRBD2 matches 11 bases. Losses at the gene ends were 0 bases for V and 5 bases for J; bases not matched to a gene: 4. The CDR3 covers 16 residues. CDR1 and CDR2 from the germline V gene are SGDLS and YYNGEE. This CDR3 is CASSVAPLAGDNEQFF. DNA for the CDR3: TGTGCCAGCAGCGTAGCCCCACTAGCGGGGGACAATGAGCAGTTCTTC.

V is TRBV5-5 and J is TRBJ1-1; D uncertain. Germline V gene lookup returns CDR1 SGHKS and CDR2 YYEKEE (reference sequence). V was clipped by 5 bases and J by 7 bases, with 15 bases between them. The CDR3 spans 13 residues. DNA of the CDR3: TGTGCCAGCAGAGCCGGGTTAATCTTTGAAGCTTTCTTT. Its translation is CASRAGLIFEAFF.

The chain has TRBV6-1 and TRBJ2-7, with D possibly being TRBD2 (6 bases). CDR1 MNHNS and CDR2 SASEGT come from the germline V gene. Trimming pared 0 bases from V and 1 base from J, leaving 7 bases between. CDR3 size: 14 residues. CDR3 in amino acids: CASSEAGGSYEQYF. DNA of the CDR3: TGTGCCAGCAGTGAAGCGGGGGGTTCCTACGAGCAGTACTTC.

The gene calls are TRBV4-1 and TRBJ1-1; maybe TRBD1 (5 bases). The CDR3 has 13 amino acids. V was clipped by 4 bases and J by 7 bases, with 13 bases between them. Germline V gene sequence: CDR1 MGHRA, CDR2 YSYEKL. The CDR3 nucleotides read TGCGCCAGCAGCCGCTCGGCAGGGCTTGAAGCTTTCTTT. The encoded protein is CASSRSAGLEAFF.